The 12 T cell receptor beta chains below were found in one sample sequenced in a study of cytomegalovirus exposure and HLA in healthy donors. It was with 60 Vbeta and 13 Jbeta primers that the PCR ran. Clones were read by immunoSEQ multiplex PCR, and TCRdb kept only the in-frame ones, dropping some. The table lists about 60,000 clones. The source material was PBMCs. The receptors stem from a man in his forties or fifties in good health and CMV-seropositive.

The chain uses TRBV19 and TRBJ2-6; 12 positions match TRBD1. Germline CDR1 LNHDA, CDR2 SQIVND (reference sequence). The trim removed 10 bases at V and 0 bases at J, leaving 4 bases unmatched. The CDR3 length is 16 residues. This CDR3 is CATRDRGLSGANVLTF. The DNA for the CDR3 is TGTGCCACCAGGGACAGGGGGCTCTCTGGGGCCAACGTCCTGACTTTC. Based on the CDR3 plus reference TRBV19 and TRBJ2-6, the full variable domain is DGGITQSPKYLFRKEGQNVTLSCEQNLNHDAMYWYRQDPGQGLRLIYYSQIVNDFQKGDIAEGYSVSREKKESFPLTVTSAQKNPTAFYLCATRDRGLSGANVLTFGAGSRLTVL.

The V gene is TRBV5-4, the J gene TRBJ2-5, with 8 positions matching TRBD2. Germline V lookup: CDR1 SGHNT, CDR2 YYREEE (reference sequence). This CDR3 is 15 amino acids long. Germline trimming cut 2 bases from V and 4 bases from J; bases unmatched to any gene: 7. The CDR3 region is CASSFLPGRGETQYF. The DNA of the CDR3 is TGTGCCAGCAGCTTTCTCCCCGGGAGGGGAGAGACCCAGTACTTC.

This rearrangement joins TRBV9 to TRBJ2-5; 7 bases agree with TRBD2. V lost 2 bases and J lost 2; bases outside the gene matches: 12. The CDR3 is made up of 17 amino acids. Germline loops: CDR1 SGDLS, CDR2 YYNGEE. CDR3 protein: CASSVGVSGAYQETQYF. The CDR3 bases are TGTGCCAGCAGCGTGGGGGTCAGCGGGGCCTATCAAGAGACCCAGTACTTC.

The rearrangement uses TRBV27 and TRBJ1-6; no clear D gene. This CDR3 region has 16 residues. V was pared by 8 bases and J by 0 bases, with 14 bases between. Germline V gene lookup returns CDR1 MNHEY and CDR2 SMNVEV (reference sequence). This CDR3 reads CASQADASSYNSPLHF. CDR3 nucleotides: TGTGCCAGCCAAGCGGACGCGAGCTCCTATAATTCACCCCTCCACTTT.

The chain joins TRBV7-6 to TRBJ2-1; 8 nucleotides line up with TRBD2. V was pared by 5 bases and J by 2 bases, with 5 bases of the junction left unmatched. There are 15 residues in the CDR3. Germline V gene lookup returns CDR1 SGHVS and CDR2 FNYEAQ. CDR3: CASSPRTSTYNEQFF. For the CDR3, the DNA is TGTGCCAGCAGCCCCCGGACTAGCACCTACAATGAGCAGTTCTTC.

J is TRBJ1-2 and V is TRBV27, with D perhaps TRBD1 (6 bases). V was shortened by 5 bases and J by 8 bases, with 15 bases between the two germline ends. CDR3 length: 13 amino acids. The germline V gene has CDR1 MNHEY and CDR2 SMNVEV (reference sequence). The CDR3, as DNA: TGTGCCAGCAGTCGACAGGCCGGTGGAGGCTACACCTTC. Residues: CASSRQAGGGYTF.

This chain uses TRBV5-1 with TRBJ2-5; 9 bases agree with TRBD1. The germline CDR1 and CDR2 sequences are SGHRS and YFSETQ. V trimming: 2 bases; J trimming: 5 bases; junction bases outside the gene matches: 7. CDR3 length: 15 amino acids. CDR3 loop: CASSLSGQGGETQYF. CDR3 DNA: TGCGCCAGCAGCTTATCGGGACAGGGAGGGGAGACCCAGTACTTC.

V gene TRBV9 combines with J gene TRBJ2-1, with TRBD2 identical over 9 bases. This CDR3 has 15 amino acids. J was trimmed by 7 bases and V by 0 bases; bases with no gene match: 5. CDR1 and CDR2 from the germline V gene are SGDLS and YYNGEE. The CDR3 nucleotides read TGTGCCAGCAGCGTAGTTAGCGGGAGTTTTAATGAGCAGTTCTTC. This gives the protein CASSVVSGSFNEQFF.

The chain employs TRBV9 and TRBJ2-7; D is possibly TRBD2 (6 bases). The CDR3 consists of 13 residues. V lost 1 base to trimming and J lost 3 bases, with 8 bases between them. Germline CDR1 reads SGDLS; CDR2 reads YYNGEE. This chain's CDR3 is CASSVTGDYEQYF. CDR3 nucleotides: TGTGCCAGCAGCGTAACGGGGGACTACGAGCAGTACTTC. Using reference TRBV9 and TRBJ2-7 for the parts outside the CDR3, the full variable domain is DSGVTQTPKHLITATGQRVTLRCSPRSGDLSVYWYQQSLDQGLQFLIQYYNGEERAKGNILERFSAQQFPDLHSELNLSSLELGDSALYFCASSVTGDYEQYFGPGTRLTVT.

In DNA, the CDR3 is TGTGCCAGCAGCTTAGCGGGCACAGATACGCAGTATTTT. Translation gives CASSLAGTDTQYF. The rearrangement joins TRBV11-2 to TRBJ2-3; no definite D call. The CDR3 has 13 residues. The V end lost 1 base, the J end lost 1 base, and 3 bases lay between the germline ends. Germline loops: CDR1 SGHAT, CDR2 FQNNGV.

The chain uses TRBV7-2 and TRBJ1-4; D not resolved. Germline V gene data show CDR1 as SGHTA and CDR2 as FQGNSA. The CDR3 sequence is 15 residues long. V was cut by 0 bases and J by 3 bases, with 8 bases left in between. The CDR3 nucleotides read TGTGCCAGCAGCTTAGCCGGGAGCGCTAATGAAAAACTGTTTTTT. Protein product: CASSLAGSANEKLFF. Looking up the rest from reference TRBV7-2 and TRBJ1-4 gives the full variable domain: GAGVSQSPSNKVTEKGKDVELRCDPISGHTALYWYRQSLGQGLEFLIYFQGNSAPDKSGLPSDRFSAERTGGSVSTLTIQRTQQEDSAVYLCASSLAGSANEKLFFGSGTQLSVL.

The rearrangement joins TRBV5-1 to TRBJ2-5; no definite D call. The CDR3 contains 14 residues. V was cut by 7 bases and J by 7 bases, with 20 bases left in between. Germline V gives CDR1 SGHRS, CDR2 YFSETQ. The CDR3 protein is CASGAETSEGTQYF. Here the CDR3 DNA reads TGCGCCAGCGGAGCAGAGACGTCGGAAGGGACCCAGTACTTC.